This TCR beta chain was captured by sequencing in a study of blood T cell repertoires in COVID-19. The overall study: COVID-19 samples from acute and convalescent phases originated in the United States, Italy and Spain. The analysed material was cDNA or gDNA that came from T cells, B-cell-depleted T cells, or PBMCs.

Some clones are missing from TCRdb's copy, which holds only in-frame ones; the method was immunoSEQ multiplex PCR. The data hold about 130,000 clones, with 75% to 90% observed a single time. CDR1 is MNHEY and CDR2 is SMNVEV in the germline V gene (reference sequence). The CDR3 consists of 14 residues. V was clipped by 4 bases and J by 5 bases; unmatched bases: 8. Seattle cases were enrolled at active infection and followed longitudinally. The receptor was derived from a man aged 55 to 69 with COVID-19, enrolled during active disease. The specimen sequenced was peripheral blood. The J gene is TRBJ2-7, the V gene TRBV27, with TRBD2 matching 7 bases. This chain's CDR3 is CASSSPGRGDEQYF. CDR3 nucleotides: TGTGCCAGCAGTTCCCCAGGGAGGGGAGACGAGCAGTACTTC.